The TCR beta chain under discussion was sequenced for a study of a mutant IDH1 vaccine in newly diagnosed glioma. Study context: Administration of eight vaccinations to patients took place in weeks 1, 3, 5, 7, 11, 15, 19, 23.

The CDR3 extends over 15 amino acids. CDR1 SGHRS and CDR2 YFSETQ come from the germline V gene. Between the trimmed V and J ends, which lost 5 bases and 6 bases, there was a span of 15 bases. Documented time point: week 11, during vaccination. A single vaccine dose contained 300 ug of mutant IDH1 20-mer peptide, and topical imiquimod was used with it. This table comes from immunoSEQ multiplex PCR, and its TCRdb copy is limited to in-frame clones, with some not included. In the table there are some 120,000 clones, around four fifths of which are singletons. Study-wide points: Vaccination elicited immune responses in approximately 93% of patients. Shifts in the top peripheral T cell clonotypes seemed unrelated to pseudoprogression.

Concerning this clone: As yet, its antigen is unknown.

Sequenced material: PBMCs, taken from a glioma patient whose treatment included an IDH1 peptide vaccine. This receptor was taken from a man in his forties with glioma. The chain recombines TRBV5-1 with TRBJ1-6; TRBD1 is a possible D gene (6 bases). This CDR3 reads CASRFGGAGNSPLHF. CDR3 DNA sequence: TGCGCCAGCAGGTTCGGGGGCGCCGGTAATTCACCCCTCCACTTT.